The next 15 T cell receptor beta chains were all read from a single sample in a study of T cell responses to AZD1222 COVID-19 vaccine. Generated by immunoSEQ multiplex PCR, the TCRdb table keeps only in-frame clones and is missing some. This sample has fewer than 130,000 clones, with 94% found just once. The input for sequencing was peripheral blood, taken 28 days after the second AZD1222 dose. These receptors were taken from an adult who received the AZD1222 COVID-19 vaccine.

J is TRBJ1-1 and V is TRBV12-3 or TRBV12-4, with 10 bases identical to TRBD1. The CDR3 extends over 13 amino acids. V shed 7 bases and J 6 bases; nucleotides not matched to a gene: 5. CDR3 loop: CASNAGQGPEAFF. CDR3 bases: TGTGCCAGCAACGCGGGACAGGGGCCTGAAGCTTTCTTT.

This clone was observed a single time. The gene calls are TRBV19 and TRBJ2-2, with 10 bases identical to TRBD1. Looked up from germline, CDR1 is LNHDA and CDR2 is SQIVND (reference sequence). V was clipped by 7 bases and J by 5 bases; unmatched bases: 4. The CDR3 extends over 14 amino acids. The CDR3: CASTWTGGTGELFF. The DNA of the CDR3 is TGTGCCAGTACTTGGACAGGGGGGACCGGGGAGCTGTTTTTT.

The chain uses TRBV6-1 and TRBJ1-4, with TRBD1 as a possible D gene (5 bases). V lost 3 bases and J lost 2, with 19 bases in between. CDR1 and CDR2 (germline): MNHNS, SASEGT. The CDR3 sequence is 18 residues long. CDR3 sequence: CASSEMAGSIGTNEKLFF. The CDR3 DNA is TGTGCCAGCAGTGAGATGGCAGGGTCAATCGGGACTAATGAAAAACTGTTTTTT.

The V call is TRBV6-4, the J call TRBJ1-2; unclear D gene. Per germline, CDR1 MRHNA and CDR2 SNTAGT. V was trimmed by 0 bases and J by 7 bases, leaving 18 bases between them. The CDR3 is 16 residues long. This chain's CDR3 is CASSDSPEVRISGYTF. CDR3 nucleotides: TGTGCCAGCAGTGACTCCCCGGAAGTTCGCATCAGTGGCTACACCTTC.

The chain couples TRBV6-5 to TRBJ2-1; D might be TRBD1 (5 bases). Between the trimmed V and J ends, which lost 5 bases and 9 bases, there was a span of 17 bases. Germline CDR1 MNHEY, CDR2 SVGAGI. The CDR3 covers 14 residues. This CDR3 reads CASSTLDIFLEQFF. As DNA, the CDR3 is TGTGCCAGCAGTACCTTGGACATTTTTCTTGAGCAGTTCTTC.

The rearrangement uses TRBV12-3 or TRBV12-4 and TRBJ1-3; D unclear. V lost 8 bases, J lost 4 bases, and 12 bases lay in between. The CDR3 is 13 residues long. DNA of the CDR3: TGTGCCAGCTCGCTTGGAACCGGAAACACCATATATTTT. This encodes CASSLGTGNTIYF.

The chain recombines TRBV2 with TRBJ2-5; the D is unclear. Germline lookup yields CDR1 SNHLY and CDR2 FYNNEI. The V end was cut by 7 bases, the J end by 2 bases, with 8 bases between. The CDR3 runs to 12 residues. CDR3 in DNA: TGTGCCAGCAATTGGTGGCAAGAGACCCAGTACTTC. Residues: CASNWWQETQYF.

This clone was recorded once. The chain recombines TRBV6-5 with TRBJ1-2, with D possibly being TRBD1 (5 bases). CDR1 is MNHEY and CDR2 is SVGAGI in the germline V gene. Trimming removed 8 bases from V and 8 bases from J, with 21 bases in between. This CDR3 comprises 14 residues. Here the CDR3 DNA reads TGTGCCAGCGGCAGTGGTAAAGGGGCCCAGGGCTACACCTTC. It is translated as CASGSGKGAQGYTF.

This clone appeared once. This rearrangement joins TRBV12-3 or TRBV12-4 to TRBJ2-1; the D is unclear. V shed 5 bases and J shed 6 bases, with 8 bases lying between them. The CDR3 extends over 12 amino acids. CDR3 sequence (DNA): TGTGCCAGCAGTAGCCTCCCCAATGAGCAGTTCTTC. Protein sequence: CASSSLPNEQFF.

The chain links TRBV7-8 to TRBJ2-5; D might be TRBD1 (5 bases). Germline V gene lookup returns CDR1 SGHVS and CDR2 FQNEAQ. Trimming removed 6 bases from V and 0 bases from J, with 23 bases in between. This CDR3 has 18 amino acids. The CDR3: CASSPLTAADSYQETQYF. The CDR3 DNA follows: TGTGCCAGCAGTCCCCTAACCGCTGCCGACAGCTACCAAGAGACCCAGTACTTC.

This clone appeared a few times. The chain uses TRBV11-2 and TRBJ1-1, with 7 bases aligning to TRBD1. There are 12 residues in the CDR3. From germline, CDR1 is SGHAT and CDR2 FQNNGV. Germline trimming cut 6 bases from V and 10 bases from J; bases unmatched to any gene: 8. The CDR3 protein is CASRTQGVGAFF. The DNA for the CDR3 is TGTGCCAGCAGGACGCAGGGGGTAGGAGCTTTCTTT.

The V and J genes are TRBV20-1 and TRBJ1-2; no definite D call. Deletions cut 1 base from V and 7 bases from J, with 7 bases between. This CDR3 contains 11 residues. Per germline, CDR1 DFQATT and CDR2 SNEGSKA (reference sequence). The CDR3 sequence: CSARGGGGYTF. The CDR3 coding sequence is TGCAGTGCTAGAGGGGGTGGTGGCTACACCTTC.

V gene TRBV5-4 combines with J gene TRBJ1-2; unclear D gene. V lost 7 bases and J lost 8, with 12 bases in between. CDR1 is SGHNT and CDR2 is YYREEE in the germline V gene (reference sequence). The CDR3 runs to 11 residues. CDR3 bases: TGTGCCAGCGGAAGGGTGGGCGGCTACACCTTC. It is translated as CASGRVGGYTF. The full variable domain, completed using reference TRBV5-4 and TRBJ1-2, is ETGVTQSPTHLIKTRGQQVTLRCSSQSGHNTVSWYQQALGQGPQFIFQYYREEENGRGNFPPRFSGLQFPNYSSELNVNALELDDSALYLCASGRVGGYTFGSGTRLTVV.

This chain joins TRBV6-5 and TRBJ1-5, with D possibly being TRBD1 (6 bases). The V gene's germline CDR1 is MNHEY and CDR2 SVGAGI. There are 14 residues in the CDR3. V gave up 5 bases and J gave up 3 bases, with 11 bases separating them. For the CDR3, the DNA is TGTGCCAGCAGTCAGACAGGTGTCAATCAGCCCCAGCATTTT. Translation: CASSQTGVNQPQHF.

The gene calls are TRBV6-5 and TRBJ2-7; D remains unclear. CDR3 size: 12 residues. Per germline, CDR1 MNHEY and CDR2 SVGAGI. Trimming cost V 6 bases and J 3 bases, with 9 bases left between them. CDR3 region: CASRGPRYEQYF. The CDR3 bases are TGTGCCAGCAGAGGACCACGCTACGAGCAGTACTTC.